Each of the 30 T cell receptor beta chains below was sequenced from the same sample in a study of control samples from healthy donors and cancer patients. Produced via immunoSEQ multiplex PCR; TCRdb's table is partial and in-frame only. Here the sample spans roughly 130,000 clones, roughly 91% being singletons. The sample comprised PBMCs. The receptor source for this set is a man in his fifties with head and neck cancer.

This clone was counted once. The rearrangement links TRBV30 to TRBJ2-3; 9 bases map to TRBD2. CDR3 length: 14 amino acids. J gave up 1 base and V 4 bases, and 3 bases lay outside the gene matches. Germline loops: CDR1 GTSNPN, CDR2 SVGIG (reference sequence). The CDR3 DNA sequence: TGTGCCTGGAATAGCGGGGGACGCACAGATACGCAGTATTTT. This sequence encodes CAWNSGGRTDTQYF.

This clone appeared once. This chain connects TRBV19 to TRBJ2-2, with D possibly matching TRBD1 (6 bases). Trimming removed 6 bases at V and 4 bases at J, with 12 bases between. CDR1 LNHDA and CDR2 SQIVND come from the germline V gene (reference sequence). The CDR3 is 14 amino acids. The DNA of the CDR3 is TGTGCCAGTAGGGACAGACCGGTCACCGGGGAGCTGTTTTTT. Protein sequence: CASRDRPVTGELFF.

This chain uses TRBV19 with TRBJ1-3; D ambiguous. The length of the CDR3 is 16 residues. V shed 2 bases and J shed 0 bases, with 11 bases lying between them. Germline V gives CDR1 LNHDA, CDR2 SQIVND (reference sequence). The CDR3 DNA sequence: TGTGCCAGTAGTATAAAGAGTGTTTTCTCTGGAAACACCATATATTTT. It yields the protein CASSIKSVFSGNTIYF.

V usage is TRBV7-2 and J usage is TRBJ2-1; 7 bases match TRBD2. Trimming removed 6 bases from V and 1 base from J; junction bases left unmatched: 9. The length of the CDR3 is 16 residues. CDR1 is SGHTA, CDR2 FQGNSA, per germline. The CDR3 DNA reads TGTGCCAGCAGTTCCAGCGGGGTCTTTTCCTACAATGAGCAGTTCTTC. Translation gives CASSSSGVFSYNEQFF.

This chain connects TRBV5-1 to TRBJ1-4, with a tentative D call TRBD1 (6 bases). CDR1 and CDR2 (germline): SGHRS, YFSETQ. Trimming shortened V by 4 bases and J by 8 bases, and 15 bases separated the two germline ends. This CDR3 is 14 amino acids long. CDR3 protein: CASSPGGTSEKLFF. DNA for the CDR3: TGCGCCAGCAGCCCCGGCGGGACATCCGAAAAACTGTTTTTT.

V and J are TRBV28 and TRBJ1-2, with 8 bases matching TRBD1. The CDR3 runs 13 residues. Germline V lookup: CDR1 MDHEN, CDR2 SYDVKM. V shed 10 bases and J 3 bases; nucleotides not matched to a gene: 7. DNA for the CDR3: TGTGCCAAGAGACAGGGGAGTGACTATGGCTACACCTTC. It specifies CAKRQGSDYGYTF.

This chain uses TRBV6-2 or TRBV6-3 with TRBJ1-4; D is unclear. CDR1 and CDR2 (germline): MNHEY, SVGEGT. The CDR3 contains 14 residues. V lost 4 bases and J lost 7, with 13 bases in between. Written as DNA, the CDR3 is TGTGCCAGCAGTTTGCCCAGATCGGCTGAAAAACTGTTTTTT. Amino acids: CASSLPRSAEKLFF.

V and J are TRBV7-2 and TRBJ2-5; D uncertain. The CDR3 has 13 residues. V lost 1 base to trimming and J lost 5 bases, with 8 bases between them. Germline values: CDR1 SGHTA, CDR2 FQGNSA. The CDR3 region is CASSLESWETQYF. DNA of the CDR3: TGTGCCAGCAGCTTAGAGAGCTGGGAGACCCAGTACTTC.

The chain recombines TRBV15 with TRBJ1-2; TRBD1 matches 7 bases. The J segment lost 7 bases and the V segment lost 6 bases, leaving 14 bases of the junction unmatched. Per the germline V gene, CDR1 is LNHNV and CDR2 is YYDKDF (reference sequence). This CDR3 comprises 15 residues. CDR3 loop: CATRQGLGPLFGYTF. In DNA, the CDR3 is TGTGCCACCAGACAGGGGCTCGGGCCACTTTTTGGCTACACCTTC.

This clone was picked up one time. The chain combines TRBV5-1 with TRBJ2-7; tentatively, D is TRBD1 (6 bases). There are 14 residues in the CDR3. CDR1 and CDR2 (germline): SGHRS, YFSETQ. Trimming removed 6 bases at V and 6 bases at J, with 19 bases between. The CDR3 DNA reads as TGCGCCAGCACCTGGACAGAGTGGCCCTCCGAGCAGTACTTC. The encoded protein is CASTWTEWPSEQYF.

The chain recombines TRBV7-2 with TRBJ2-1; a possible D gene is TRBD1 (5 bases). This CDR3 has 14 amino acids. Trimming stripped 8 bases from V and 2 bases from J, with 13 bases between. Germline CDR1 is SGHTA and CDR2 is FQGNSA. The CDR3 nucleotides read TGTGCCAGCTTCCAGGGTCCCCCCTACAATGAGCAGTTCTTC. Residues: CASFQGPPYNEQFF. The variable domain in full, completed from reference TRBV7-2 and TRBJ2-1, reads GAGVSQSPSNKVTEKGKDVELRCDPISGHTALYWYRQSLGQGLEFLIYFQGNSAPDKSGLPSDRFSAERTGGSVSTLTIQRTQQEDSAVYLCASFQGPPYNEQFFGPGTRLTVL.

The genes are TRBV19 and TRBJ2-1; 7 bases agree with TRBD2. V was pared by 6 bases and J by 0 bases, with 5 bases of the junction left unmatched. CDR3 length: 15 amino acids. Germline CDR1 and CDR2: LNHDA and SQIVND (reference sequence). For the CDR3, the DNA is TGTGCCAGTAGCCCAGCGGGGAGCTCCTACAATGAGCAGTTCTTC. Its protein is CASSPAGSSYNEQFF.

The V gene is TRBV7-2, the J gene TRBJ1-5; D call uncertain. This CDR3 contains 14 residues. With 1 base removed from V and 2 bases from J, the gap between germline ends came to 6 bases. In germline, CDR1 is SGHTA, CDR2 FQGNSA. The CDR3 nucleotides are TGTGCCAGCAGCTTAGGTTACGGCAATCAGCCCCAGCATTTT. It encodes CASSLGYGNQPQHF.

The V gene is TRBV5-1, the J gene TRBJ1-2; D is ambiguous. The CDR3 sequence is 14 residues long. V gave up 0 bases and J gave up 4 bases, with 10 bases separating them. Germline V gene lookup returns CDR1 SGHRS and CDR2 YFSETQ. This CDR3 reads CASSLAPTSYGYTF. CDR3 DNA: TGCGCCAGCAGCTTGGCCCCCACAAGCTATGGCTACACCTTC.

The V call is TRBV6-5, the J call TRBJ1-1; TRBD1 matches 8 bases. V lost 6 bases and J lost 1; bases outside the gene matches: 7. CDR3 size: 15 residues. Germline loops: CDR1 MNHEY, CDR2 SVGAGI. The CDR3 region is CASRGYRGTNTEAFF. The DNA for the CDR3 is TGTGCCAGCAGGGGGTACAGGGGGACGAACACTGAAGCTTTCTTT.

For the CDR3, the DNA is TGCGCCAGCAGCTTGAATGGTGGACAGGGGGCCGGCTACACCTTC. Amino acids: CASSLNGGQGAGYTF. The V and J genes are TRBV5-1 and TRBJ1-2, with 11 bases that match TRBD1. Germline V gene sequence: CDR1 SGHRS, CDR2 YFSETQ. Trimming cost V 1 base and J 8 bases; bases outside gene matches: 7. The CDR3 runs 15 residues.

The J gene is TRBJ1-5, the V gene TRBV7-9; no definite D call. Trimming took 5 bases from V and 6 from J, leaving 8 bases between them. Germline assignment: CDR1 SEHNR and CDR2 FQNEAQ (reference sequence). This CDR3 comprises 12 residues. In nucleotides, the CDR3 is TGTGCCAGCAGCAACACCCTTCAGCCCCAGCATTTT. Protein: CASSNTLQPQHF.

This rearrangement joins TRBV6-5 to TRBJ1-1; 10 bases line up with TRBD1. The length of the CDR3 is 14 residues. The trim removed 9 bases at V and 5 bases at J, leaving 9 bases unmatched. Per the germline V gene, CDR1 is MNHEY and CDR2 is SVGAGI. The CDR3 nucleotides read TGTGCCAGTACGACAGGGGGCGCCGGGACTGAAGCTTTCTTT. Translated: CASTTGGAGTEAFF.

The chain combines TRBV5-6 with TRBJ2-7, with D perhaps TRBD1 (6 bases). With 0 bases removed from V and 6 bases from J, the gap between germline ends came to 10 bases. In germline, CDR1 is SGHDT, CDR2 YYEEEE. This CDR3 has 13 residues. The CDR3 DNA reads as TGTGCCAGCAGCTTGGAGGGCAGGGGCGAGCAGTACTTC. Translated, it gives CASSLEGRGEQYF.

The CDR3 coding sequence is TGCGCCAGCAGCCACCTAGCGGGGAGCACAGATACGCAGTATTTT. It yields the protein CASSHLAGSTDTQYF. The rearrangement joins TRBV5-1 to TRBJ2-3, with 9 bases fitting TRBD2. The junction had 3 bases not matched to a gene; V was cut back by 4 bases and J by 0 bases. Germline V lookup: CDR1 SGHRS, CDR2 YFSETQ. CDR3 length: 15 residues.

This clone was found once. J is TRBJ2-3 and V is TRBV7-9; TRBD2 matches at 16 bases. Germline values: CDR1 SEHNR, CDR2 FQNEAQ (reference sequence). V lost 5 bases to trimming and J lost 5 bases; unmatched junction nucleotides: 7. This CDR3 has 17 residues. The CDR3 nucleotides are TGTGCCAGCAGCGGGACTAGCGGGGGGGCCGTGGTAGATACGCAGTATTTT. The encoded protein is CASSGTSGGAVVDTQYF.

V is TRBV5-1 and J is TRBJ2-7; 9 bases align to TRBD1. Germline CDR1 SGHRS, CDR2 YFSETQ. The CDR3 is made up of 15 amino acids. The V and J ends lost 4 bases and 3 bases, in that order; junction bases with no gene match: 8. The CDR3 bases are TGCGCCAGCAGCCCGGGACAGGGTCTATACTACGAGCAGTACTTC. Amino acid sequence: CASSPGQGLYYEQYF. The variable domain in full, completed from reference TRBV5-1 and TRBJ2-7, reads KAGVTQTPRYLIKTRGQQVTLSCSPISGHRSVSWYQQTPGQGLQFLFEYFSETQRNKGNFPGRFSGRQFSNSRSEMNVSTLELGDSALYLCASSPGQGLYYEQYFGPGTRLTVT.

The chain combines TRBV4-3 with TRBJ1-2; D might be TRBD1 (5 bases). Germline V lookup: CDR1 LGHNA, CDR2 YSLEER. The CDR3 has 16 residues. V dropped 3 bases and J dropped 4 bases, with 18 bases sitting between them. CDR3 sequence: CASSQGTPGTSYGYTF. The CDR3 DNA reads TGCGCCAGCAGCCAGGGGACCCCAGGCACTAGCTATGGCTACACCTTC.

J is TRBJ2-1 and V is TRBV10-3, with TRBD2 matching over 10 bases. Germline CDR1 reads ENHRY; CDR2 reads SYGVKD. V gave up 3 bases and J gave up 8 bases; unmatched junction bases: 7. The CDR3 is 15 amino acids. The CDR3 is CAISDTSGGAYEQFF. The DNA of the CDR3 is TGTGCCATCAGTGATACGAGCGGGGGGGCGTATGAGCAGTTCTTC.

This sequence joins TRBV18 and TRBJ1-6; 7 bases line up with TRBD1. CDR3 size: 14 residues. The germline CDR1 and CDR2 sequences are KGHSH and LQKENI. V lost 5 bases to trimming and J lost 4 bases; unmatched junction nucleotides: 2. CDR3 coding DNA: TGTGCCAGCTCAGGGACAGTTTATAATTCACCCCTCCACTTT. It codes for CASSGTVYNSPLHF.

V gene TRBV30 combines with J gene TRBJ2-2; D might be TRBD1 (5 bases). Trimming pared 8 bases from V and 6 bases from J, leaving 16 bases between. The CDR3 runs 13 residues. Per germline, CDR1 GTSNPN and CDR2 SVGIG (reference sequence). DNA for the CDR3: TGTGCCGGTTCAATTGACAGTCCCGGGGAGCTGTTTTTT. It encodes CAGSIDSPGELFF.

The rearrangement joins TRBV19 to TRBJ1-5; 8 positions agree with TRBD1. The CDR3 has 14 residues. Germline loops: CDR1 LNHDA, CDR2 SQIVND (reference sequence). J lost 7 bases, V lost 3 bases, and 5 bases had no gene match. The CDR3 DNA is TGTGCCAGTAGTATCACACAGGGGGGACAGCCCCAGCATTTT. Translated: CASSITQGGQPQHF.

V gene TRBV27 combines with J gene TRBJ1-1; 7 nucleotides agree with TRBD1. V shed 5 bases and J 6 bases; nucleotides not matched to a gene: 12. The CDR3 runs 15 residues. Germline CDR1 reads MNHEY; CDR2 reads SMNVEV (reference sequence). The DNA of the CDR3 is TGTGCCAGCAGTCCAGTAAAAAAGGGGGCAGCTGAAGCTTTCTTT. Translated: CASSPVKKGAAEAFF.

CDR3: CATSDRTGEKRNVNTGELFF. The CDR3 nucleotides are TGTGCCACCAGTGACCGTACGGGGGAGAAGCGGAATGTGAACACCGGGGAGCTGTTTTTT. The chain combines TRBV24-1 with TRBJ2-2; TRBD2 is a possible D gene (6 bases). CDR1 and CDR2 from the germline V gene are KGHDR and SFDVKD. CDR3 length: 20 amino acids. Trimming took 4 bases from V and 1 from J, leaving 24 bases between them.

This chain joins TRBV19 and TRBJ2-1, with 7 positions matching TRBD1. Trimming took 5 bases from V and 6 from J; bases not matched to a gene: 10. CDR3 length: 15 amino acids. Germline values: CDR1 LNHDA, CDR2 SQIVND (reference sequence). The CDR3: CASSRRQGGTNEQFF. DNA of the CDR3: TGTGCCAGTAGTCGAAGACAGGGTGGAACCAATGAGCAGTTCTTC.